Listed here are 30 T cell receptor beta chains from one sample, sequenced in a study of T cells after somatic rescue of genetic block. Sequenced by immunoSEQ multiplex PCR; TCRdb stores in-frame clones only, minus some. The data hold under 150,000 clones, with 80% to 95% observed a single time. The sequencing input was peripheral blood mononuclear cells (PBMCs). The receptors derive from a woman under 30.

The chain couples TRBV19 to TRBJ2-7; D tentatively reads TRBD1 or TRBD2 (5 bases each). The CDR3 sequence is 15 residues long. V was cut by 1 base and J by 3 bases, with 13 bases left in between. Germline V gene lookup returns CDR1 LNHDA and CDR2 SQIVND (reference sequence). The CDR3 here is CASSIGPGRHYEQYF. CDR3 nucleotide sequence: TGTGCCAGTAGTATAGGCCCGGGACGGCACTACGAGCAGTACTTC.

The rearrangement joins TRBV28 to TRBJ2-7; TRBD2 is a possible D gene (6 bases). The CDR3 loop spans 11 amino acids. CDR1 MDHEN and CDR2 SYDVKM come from the germline V gene. V gave up 7 bases and J gave up 3 bases, with 7 bases separating them. In DNA, the CDR3 is TGTGCCAGCACGGAGGGCTACGAGCAGTACTTC. Translating it yields CASTEGYEQYF.

This chain links TRBV18 with TRBJ2-6, with D possibly matching TRBD1 (6 bases). Trimming stripped 0 bases from V and 0 bases from J, with 12 bases between. CDR3 length: 18 residues. The germline V gene has CDR1 KGHSH and CDR2 LQKENI. The CDR3 DNA follows: TGTGCCAGCTCACCACCGGGATTACAGGGCTCTGGGGCCAACGTCCTGACTTTC. Protein: CASSPPGLQGSGANVLTF.

The CDR3 loop reads CASSLGLGLALNEQFF. The CDR3 DNA sequence: TGTGCCAGCAGCTTAGGGTTAGGACTAGCTCTCAATGAGCAGTTCTTC. The chain couples TRBV11-2 to TRBJ2-1, with 8 bases matching TRBD2. CDR1 and CDR2 (germline): SGHAT, FQNNGV. The CDR3 has 16 amino acids. Germline trimming cut 1 base from V and 6 bases from J; bases unmatched to any gene: 8.

The chain combines TRBV19 with TRBJ2-7; D ambiguous. With 3 bases removed from V and 3 bases from J, the gap between germline ends came to 12 bases. Germline-derived CDR1 and CDR2 are LNHDA and SQIVND (reference sequence). This CDR3 comprises 14 residues. CDR3 bases: TGTGCCAGTAGTATCTCCGGCTCCCTCTACGAGCAGTACTTC. It specifies CASSISGSLYEQYF.

The chain carries TRBV7-2 and TRBJ1-5; a possible D gene is TRBD1 (5 bases). The CDR3 contains 13 residues. Germline V gene sequence: CDR1 SGHTA, CDR2 FQGNSA. V dropped 5 bases and J dropped 3 bases, with 8 bases sitting between them. CDR3 region: CASSPDNNQPQHF. For the CDR3, the DNA is TGTGCCAGCAGCCCGGACAACAATCAGCCCCAGCATTTT.

The chain joins TRBV4-1 to TRBJ1-1; TRBD1 matches at 7 bases. V was clipped by 1 base and J by 4 bases; unmatched bases: 12. Germline V lookup: CDR1 MGHRA, CDR2 YSYEKL. The CDR3 contains 17 residues. As DNA, the CDR3 is TGCGCCAGCAGCCAAGCTCAGACAGGGCCTTTTGGCACTGAAGCTTTCTTT. It yields the protein CASSQAQTGPFGTEAFF.

This chain links TRBV5-4 with TRBJ2-7; maybe TRBD1 (6 bases). CDR3 length equals 14 residues. Germline V gene data show CDR1 as SGHNT and CDR2 as YYREEE (reference sequence). Deletions cut 3 bases from V and 0 bases from J, with 10 bases between. The CDR3 region is CASSSRGSSYEQYF. The CDR3, as DNA: TGTGCCAGCAGCTCTAGGGGGTCCTCCTACGAGCAGTACTTC.

The CDR3 is CASSPVGLADSGANVLTF. The CDR3, as DNA: TGTGCCAGCAGCCCGGTGGGACTAGCGGACTCTGGGGCCAACGTCCTGACTTTC. The chain employs TRBV11-2 and TRBJ2-6, with TRBD2 matching 11 bases. The J segment lost 0 bases and the V segment lost 5 bases, leaving 6 bases of the junction unmatched. There are 18 residues in the CDR3. CDR1 SGHAT and CDR2 FQNNGV come from the germline V gene.

The chain combines TRBV7-9 with TRBJ2-7, with D possibly being TRBD1 or TRBD2 (5 bases each). Germline values: CDR1 SEHNR, CDR2 FQNEAQ (reference sequence). With 5 bases removed from V and 5 bases from J, the gap between germline ends came to 10 bases. CDR3 length: 12 residues. DNA for the CDR3: TGTGCCAGCAGCCCACGGGGCCACGAGCAGTACTTC. Amino acid sequence: CASSPRGHEQYF.

The rearrangement joins TRBV6-5 to TRBJ1-4, with unresolved D. Trimming shortened V by 4 bases and J by 5 bases, and 8 bases separated the two germline ends. Germline CDR1 is MNHEY and CDR2 is SVGAGI. The CDR3 is made up of 13 amino acids. In DNA, the CDR3 is TGTGCCAGCAGTTTTAGAAGCAATGAAAAACTGTTTTTT. It encodes CASSFRSNEKLFF.

The chain couples TRBV7-2 to TRBJ1-4, with D possibly being TRBD1 (6 bases). The CDR3 extends over 14 amino acids. CDR1 is SGHTA and CDR2 is FQGNSA in the germline V gene. The V and J ends lost 5 bases and 4 bases respectively, with 11 bases between them. The CDR3 DNA is TGTGCCAGCAGCCATGGACAGTTTAATGAAAAACTGTTTTTT. Translated: CASSHGQFNEKLFF.

V usage is TRBV2 and J usage is TRBJ1-1; 8 nucleotides line up with TRBD1. Trimming at V came to 8 bases and at J to 4 bases, leaving 3 bases not matched to a gene. The CDR3 extends over 12 amino acids. Germline V gene lookup returns CDR1 SNHLY and CDR2 FYNNEI. The CDR3 spells CASHRGGTEAFF. The CDR3 DNA is TGTGCCAGCCACAGGGGGGGCACTGAAGCTTTCTTT.

V is TRBV4-2 and J is TRBJ1-5, with D possibly being TRBD1 (5 bases). Trimming cost V 1 base and J 9 bases, with 19 bases left between them. In germline, CDR1 is LGHNA, CDR2 YNFKEQ. This CDR3 contains 16 residues. CDR3 in amino acids: CASSQAPSDTIPPQHF. In nucleotides, the CDR3 is TGTGCCAGCAGCCAAGCTCCCTCGGACACAATTCCGCCCCAGCATTTT.

The chain uses TRBV30 and TRBJ2-7; possible D gene TRBD1, 6 bases. V was trimmed by 3 bases and J by 0 bases, leaving 15 bases between them. Germline loops: CDR1 GTSNPN, CDR2 SVGIG (reference sequence). The length of the CDR3 is 15 residues. The CDR3: CAWRSPPGHSYEQYF. CDR3 coding DNA: TGTGCCTGGAGGAGTCCCCCGGGACACTCCTACGAGCAGTACTTC.

The rearrangement links TRBV25-1 to TRBJ1-2, with a weak D call TRBD1 (5 bases). The CDR3 has 15 residues. CDR1 and CDR2 from the germline V gene are MGHDK and SYGVNS. Trimming removed 5 bases at V and 0 bases at J, with 13 bases between. The DNA for the CDR3 is TGTGCCAGCAGTATTGGGGGACTTACTAACTATGGCTACACCTTC. Protein: CASSIGGLTNYGYTF.

The V and J genes are TRBV27 and TRBJ1-2; D gene ambiguous. The CDR3 runs to 13 residues. Germline CDR1 and CDR2: MNHEY and SMNVEV (reference sequence). Trimming shortened V by 5 bases and J by 8 bases, and 15 bases separated the two germline ends. CDR3 loop: CASSKRVLRGYTF. CDR3 in DNA: TGTGCCAGCAGTAAGAGGGTATTAAGGGGCTACACCTTC.

The chain uses TRBV7-3 and TRBJ1-1; D is possibly TRBD1 (6 bases). CDR1 and CDR2 (germline): SGHTA, FQGTGA. The CDR3 consists of 16 residues. Trimming removed 6 bases at V and 4 bases at J, with 21 bases between. CDR3: CASSITRRGERTEAFF. CDR3 coding DNA: TGTGCCAGCAGTATTACGAGAAGGGGGGAGCGCACTGAAGCTTTCTTT.

This chain links TRBV7-9 with TRBJ2-2; D is possibly TRBD1 (6 bases). The CDR3 is 14 amino acids. Germline V gene sequence: CDR1 SEHNR, CDR2 FQNEAQ (reference sequence). The V gene lost 6 bases and the J gene lost 5 bases, with 13 bases spanning the gap. DNA of the CDR3: TGTGCCAGCAGGCTTACCACAGGGACCGGGGAGCTGTTTTTT. It specifies CASRLTTGTGELFF. The complete variable domain, with remaining parts taken from reference TRBV7-9 and TRBJ2-2, reads DTGVSQNPRHKITKRGQNVTFRCDPISEHNRLYWYRQTLGQGPEFLTYFQNEAQLEKSRLLSDRFSAERPKGSFSTLEIQRTEQGDSAMYLCASRLTTGTGELFFGEGSRLTVL.

This chain joins TRBV7-8 and TRBJ2-7; maybe TRBD2 (5 bases). In germline, CDR1 is SGHVS, CDR2 FQNEAQ. This CDR3 contains 13 residues. Trimming stripped 1 base from V and 4 bases from J, with 8 bases between. The chain's CDR3 is CASSLERRYEQYF. As DNA, the CDR3 is TGTGCCAGCAGCTTAGAAAGGAGGTACGAGCAGTACTTC.

The J gene is TRBJ2-2, the V gene TRBV30, with a weak D call TRBD1 (5 bases). The CDR3 runs 18 residues. Germline V lookup: CDR1 GTSNPN, CDR2 SVGIG (reference sequence). The ends were cut back, 1 base at V and 2 bases at J, with 20 bases in the middle. The CDR3 DNA is TGTGCCTGGAGTGCCCCCGACAGAACCTTAAGTAACACCGGGGAGCTGTTTTTT. This gives the protein CAWSAPDRTLSNTGELFF.

The gene calls are TRBV25-1 and TRBJ1-1, with D hard to call. Germline CDR1 and CDR2: MGHDK and SYGVNS. This CDR3 spans 14 amino acids. The V and J ends lost 3 bases and 8 bases respectively, with 16 bases between them. The CDR3 DNA sequence: TGTGCCAGCAGTGACCCCAAGAGTAGGAACGAAGCTTTCTTT. Amino acid sequence: CASSDPKSRNEAFF.

The chain carries TRBV27 and TRBJ1-1; no clear D. The V and J ends lost 0 bases and 8 bases respectively, with 7 bases between them. Per germline, CDR1 MNHEY and CDR2 SMNVEV (reference sequence). CDR3 length: 12 amino acids. The CDR3 DNA follows: TGTGCCAGCAGTTTATCAGGGAACGAAGCTTTCTTT. Its protein product is CASSLSGNEAFF.

This clone was observed once. The chain combines TRBV27 with TRBJ1-1; no clear D gene. This CDR3 contains 16 residues. V gave up 3 bases and J gave up 1 base, with 15 bases separating them. Germline V CDR1 and CDR2: MNHEY, SMNVEV (reference sequence). This CDR3 is CASSLPGRIGNTEAFF. The CDR3 bases are TGTGCCAGCAGTTTGCCCGGACGGATCGGGAACACTGAAGCTTTCTTT.

The chain carries TRBV6-5 and TRBJ1-4; no clear D gene. This CDR3 contains 14 residues. The ends were cut back, 5 bases at V and 8 bases at J, with 15 bases in the middle. Germline assignment: CDR1 MNHEY and CDR2 SVGAGI. CDR3 in DNA: TGTGCCAGCAGTCCCCGGGAAGTTGGGGAAAAACTGTTTTTT. The encoded protein is CASSPREVGEKLFF.

V usage is TRBV4-3 and J usage is TRBJ2-3; D gene unclear. The germline V and J ends were trimmed by 0 bases and 2 bases, with 12 bases remaining between them. Germline V gene lookup returns CDR1 LGHNA and CDR2 YSLEER. CDR3 length: 16 residues. The DNA of the CDR3 is TGCGCCAGCAGCCAAGAATTCGGCTCACACACAGATACGCAGTATTTT. It encodes CASSQEFGSHTDTQYF.

The genes are TRBV9 and TRBJ1-3, with D perhaps TRBD1 (5 bases). The V gene lost 0 bases and the J gene lost 4 bases, with 11 bases spanning the gap. The germline V gene encodes CDR1 SGDLS and CDR2 YYNGEE. This CDR3 spans 15 amino acids. In DNA form, the CDR3 reads TGTGCCAGCAGCGTAGAGCCTGGGGACGGAAACACCATATATTTT. Amino acid sequence: CASSVEPGDGNTIYF.

V gene TRBV2 combines with J gene TRBJ2-3; D uncertain. Germline V gene lookup returns CDR1 SNHLY and CDR2 FYNNEI. The CDR3 has 18 amino acids. Trimming shortened V by 2 bases and J by 2 bases, and 20 bases separated the two germline ends. The CDR3 nucleotides are TGTGCCAGCAGTGAATTTTCCTTCACACATGACTCCACAGATACGCAGTATTTT. Translated: CASSEFSFTHDSTDTQYF.

The V and J genes are TRBV7-2 and TRBJ1-2; D perhaps matches TRBD1 (6 bases). CDR1 and CDR2 (germline): SGHTA, FQGNSA. V dropped 4 bases and J dropped 0 bases, with 15 bases sitting between them. The CDR3 runs 16 residues. CDR3 residues: CASSSASQGTNYGYTF. The CDR3 coding sequence is TGTGCCAGCAGCTCAGCGTCACAGGGCACTAACTATGGCTACACCTTC. Supplemented by reference TRBV7-2 and TRBJ1-2, the full variable domain reads GAGVSQSPSNKVTEKGKDVELRCDPISGHTALYWYRQSLGQGLEFLIYFQGNSAPDKSGLPSDRFSAERTGGSVSTLTIQRTQQEDSAVYLCASSSASQGTNYGYTFGSGTRLTVV.

V and J are TRBV11-2 and TRBJ1-4, with D possibly matching TRBD1 (5 bases). V was cut by 0 bases and J by 8 bases, with 19 bases left in between. The CDR3 spans 17 residues. Germline V gives CDR1 SGHAT, CDR2 FQNNGV. The CDR3 DNA reads as TGTGCCAGCAGCTTAGATCTGAGATATCGGGGGGAGGAAAAACTGTTTTTT. Its protein is CASSLDLRYRGEEKLFF.